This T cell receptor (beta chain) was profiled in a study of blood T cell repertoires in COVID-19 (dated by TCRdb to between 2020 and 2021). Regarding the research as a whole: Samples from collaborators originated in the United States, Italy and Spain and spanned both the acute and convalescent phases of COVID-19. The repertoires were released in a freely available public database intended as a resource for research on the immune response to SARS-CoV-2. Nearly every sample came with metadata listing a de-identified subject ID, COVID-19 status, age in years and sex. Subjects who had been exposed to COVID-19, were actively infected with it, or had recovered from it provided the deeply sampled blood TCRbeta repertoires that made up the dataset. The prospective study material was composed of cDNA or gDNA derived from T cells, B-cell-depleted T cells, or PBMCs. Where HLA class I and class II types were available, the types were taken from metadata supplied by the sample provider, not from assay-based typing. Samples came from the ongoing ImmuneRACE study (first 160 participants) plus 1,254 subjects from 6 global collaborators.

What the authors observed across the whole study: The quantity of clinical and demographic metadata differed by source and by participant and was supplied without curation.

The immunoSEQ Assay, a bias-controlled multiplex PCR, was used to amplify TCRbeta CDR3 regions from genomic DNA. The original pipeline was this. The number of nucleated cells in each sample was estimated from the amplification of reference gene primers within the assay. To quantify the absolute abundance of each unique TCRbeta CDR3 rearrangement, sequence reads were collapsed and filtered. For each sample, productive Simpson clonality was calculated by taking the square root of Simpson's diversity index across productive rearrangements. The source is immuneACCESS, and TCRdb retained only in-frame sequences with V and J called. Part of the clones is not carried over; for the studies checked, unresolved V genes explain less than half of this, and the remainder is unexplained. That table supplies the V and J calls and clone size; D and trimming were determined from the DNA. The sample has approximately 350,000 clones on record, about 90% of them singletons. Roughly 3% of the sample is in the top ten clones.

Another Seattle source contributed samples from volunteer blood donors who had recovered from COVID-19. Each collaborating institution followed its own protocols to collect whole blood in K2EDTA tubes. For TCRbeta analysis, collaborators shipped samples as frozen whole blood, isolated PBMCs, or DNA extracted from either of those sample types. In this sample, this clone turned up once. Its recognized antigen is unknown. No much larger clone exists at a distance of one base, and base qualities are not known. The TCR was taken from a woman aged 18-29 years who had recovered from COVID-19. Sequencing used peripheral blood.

The bases are TGTGCCAGCAGCTACTGGACAAGTCTAAAAAGCGACTATGGCTACACCTTC. Translated, this gives CASSYWTSLKSDYGYTF. This sequence uses TRBV5-8 and TRBJ1-2; the D gene is possibly TRBD1, with 5 bases matching. The junction carries 21 bases between V and J, which are trimmed by 3 bases and 3 bases respectively. Reading from cysteine to phenylalanine, the CDR3 counts 17 amino acids. Only CDR3 DNA is held: 51 bases, read in frame from base 1. Taken from the germline V gene, the CDR1 and CDR2 loops are SGHTS and YDEGEE. Where the CDR3 stops, the reference TRBV5-8 and TRBJ1-2 genes take over; the full variable domain is EAGVTQSPTHLIKTRGQQATLRCSPISGHTSVYWYQQALGLGLQFLLWYDEGEERNRGNFPPRFSGRQFPNYSSELNVNALELEDSALYLCASSYWTSLKSDYGYTFGSGTRLTVV.